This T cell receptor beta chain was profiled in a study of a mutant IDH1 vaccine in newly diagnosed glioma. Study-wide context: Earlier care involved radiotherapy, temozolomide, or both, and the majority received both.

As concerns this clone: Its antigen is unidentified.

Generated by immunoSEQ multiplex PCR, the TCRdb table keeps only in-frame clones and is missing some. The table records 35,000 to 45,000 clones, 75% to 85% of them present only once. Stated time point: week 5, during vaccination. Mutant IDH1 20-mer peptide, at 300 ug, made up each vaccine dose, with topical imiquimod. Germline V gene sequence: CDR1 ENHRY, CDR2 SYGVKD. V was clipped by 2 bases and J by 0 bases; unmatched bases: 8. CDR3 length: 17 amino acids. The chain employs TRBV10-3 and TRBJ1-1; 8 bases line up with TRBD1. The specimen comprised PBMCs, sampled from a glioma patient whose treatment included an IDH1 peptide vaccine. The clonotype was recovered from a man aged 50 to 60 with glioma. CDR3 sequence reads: CAISEGTGGYMNTEAFF. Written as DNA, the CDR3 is TGTGCCATCAGTGAGGGCACAGGGGGATACATGAACACTGAAGCTTTCTTT.